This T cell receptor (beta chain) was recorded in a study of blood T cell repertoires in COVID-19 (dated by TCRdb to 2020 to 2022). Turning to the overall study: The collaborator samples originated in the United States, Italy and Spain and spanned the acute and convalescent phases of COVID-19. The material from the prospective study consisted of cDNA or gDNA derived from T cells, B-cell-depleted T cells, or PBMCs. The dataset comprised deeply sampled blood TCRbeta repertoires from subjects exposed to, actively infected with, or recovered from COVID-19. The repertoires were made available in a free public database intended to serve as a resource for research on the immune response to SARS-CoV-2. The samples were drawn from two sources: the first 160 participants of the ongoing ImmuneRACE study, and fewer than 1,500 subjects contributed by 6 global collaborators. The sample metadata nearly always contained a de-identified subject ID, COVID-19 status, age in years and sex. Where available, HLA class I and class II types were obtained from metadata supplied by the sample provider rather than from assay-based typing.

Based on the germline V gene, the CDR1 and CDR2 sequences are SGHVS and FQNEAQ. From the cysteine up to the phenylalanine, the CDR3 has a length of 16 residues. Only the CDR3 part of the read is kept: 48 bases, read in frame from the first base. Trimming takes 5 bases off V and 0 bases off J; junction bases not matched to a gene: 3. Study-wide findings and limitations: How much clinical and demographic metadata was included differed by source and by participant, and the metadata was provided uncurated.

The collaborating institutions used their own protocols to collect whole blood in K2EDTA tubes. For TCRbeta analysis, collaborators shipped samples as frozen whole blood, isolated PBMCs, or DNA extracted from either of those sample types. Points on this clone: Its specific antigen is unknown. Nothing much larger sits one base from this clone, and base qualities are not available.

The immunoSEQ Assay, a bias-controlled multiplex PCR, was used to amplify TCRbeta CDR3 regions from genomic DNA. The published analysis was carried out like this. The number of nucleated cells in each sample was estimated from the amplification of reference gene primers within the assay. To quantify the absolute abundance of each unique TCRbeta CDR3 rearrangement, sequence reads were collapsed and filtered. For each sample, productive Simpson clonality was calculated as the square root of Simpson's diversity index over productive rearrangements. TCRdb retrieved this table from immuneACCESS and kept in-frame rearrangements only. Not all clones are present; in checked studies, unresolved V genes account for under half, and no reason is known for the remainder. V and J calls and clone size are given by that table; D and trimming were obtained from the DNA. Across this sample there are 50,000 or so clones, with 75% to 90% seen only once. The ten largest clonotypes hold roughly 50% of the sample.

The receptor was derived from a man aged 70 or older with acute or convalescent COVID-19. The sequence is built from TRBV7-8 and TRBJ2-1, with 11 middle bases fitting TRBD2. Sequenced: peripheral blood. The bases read TGTGCCAGCAGCCAACTAGCGGGGGACTCCTACAATGAGCAGTTCTTC. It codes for CASSQLAGDSYNEQFF.